The 21 T cell receptor beta chains given below trace back to one sample, sequenced in a study of identical twins. TCRdb ran MiXCR on the 5' RACE reads and lists one entry per CDR3 protein. The data show about 500,000 distinct CDR3 sequences, more than 13% seen once. These records were also assigned to another study, of yellow fever vaccine responses in identical twins.

Sequencing used CD4+ T cells sorted from blood. The receptors come from a woman aged 18-30 years in good health.

The chain combines TRBV5-6 with TRBJ2-5; 8 bases align to TRBD2. V was pared by 0 bases and J by 7 bases, with 5 bases of the junction left unmatched. Germline V lookup: CDR1 SGHDT, CDR2 YYEEEE. The CDR3 has 14 amino acids. The DNA of the CDR3 is TGTGCCAGCAGCTTGGCCGGGGGGGCAGGGACCCAGTACTTC. It encodes CASSLAGGAGTQYF. Filled out from reference TRBV5-6 and TRBJ2-5, the complete variable domain reads DAGVTQSPTHLIKTRGQQVTLRCSPKSGHDTVSWYQQALGQGPQFIFQYYEEEERQRGNFPDRFSGHQFPNYSSELNVNALLLGDSALYLCASSLAGGAGTQYFGPGTRLLVL.

For the CDR3, the DNA is TGTGCCAGCGAGAACCGGGACATATTAACTGAAGCTTTCTTT. This encodes CASENRDILTEAFF. The genes are TRBV7-9 and TRBJ1-1, with a tentative D call TRBD1 (6 bases). Germline V lookup: CDR1 SEHNR, CDR2 FQNEAQ (reference sequence). Trimming took off 8 bases at V and 5 bases at J, with 18 bases between the two ends. The CDR3 consists of 14 residues.

V gene TRBV2 combines with J gene TRBJ2-3; TRBD2 might be the D (7 bases). Per germline, CDR1 SNHLY and CDR2 FYNNEI. This CDR3 region has 17 residues. Trimming pared 2 bases from V and 4 bases from J, leaving 19 bases between. For the CDR3, the DNA is TGTGCCAGCAGTGAATTAGGTGGGGGGGCCCCAGCAGATACGCAGTATTTT. The encoded protein is CASSELGGGAPADTQYF.

The CDR3 DNA reads as TGTGCCAGCAGCCGAGGGGGACTTATCTACGAGCAGTACTTC. It is translated as CASSRGGLIYEQYF. The chain joins TRBV3-1 to TRBJ2-7; the D call may be TRBD1 or TRBD2 (6 bases each). The CDR3 loop spans 14 amino acids. In germline, CDR1 is LGHDT, CDR2 YNNKEL (reference sequence). V gave up 4 bases and J gave up 3 bases, with 13 bases separating them.

The table lists this clonotype with a few counts. The chain recombines TRBV29-1 with TRBJ2-2; 9 bases are a match to TRBD2. Looked up from germline, CDR1 is SQVTM and CDR2 is ANQGSEA. The CDR3 runs to 15 residues. Trimming at V came to 4 bases and at J to 4 bases, leaving 7 bases not matched to a gene. CDR3 sequence (DNA): TGCAGCGTTGTACGGAGCGGGGGGTCCACCGGGGAGCTGTTTTTT. Its translation: CSVVRSGGSTGELFF.

This clonotype was seen ten or more times. The chain's CDR3 is CSARAQGGLRFTEAFF. The CDR3 DNA sequence: TGCAGTGCTAGAGCCCAGGGAGGGCTCAGATTCACTGAAGCTTTCTTT. The gene calls are TRBV20-1 and TRBJ1-1; D is perhaps TRBD1 (5 bases). Germline V gene lookup returns CDR1 DFQATT and CDR2 SNEGSKA (reference sequence). The CDR3 has 16 residues. V shed 1 base and J shed 4 bases, with 19 bases lying between them.

This clonotype was observed a few times. The gene calls are TRBV21-1 and TRBJ1-3; the table's D call TRBD1 went unverified against the DNA. TRBV21-1 is a listed pseudogene. This CDR3 is 20 amino acids long. The CDR3 DNA reads TGTGCCAGCACCGAGAACCTTCGGGAACAGTCCGTCCTCTCTGGAAACACCATATATTTT. Translated, it gives CASTENLREQSVLSGNTIYF.

This clonotype occurred a few times. The rearrangement uses TRBV20-1 and TRBJ2-4; D is perhaps TRBD1 (6 bases). In germline, CDR1 is DFQATT, CDR2 SNEGSKA (reference sequence). Deletions cut 5 bases from V and 3 bases from J, with 8 bases between. This CDR3 contains 12 residues. The CDR3 DNA sequence: TGCAGTGCTTCCAGGGGCAAAAACATTCAGTACTTC. Translation: CSASRGKNIQYF.

This sequence joins TRBV20-1 and TRBJ2-3; D call uncertain. Between the trimmed V and J ends, which lost 8 bases and 1 base, there was a span of 10 bases. This CDR3 contains 12 residues. Germline V lookup: CDR1 DFQATT, CDR2 SNEGSKA (reference sequence). CDR3 amino acids: CSPLTRTDTQYF. The CDR3 DNA reads as TGCAGTCCCCTCACCCGCACAGATACGCAGTATTTT.

The rearrangement uses TRBV24-1 and TRBJ2-5; D is unclear. The germline V gene has CDR1 KGHDR and CDR2 SFDVKD. The CDR3 runs to 14 residues. Trimming took 3 bases from V and 4 from J, leaving 11 bases between them. The CDR3 sequence: CATSDIGPTETQYF. The CDR3 bases are TGTGCCACCAGTGATATCGGCCCGACAGAGACCCAGTACTTC.

This clonotype appeared a few times. V and J are TRBV5-6 and TRBJ1-6, with D perhaps matching TRBD1 (5 bases). Trimming pared 3 bases from V and 0 bases from J, leaving 16 bases between. This CDR3 region has 18 residues. Germline-derived CDR1 and CDR2 are SGHDT and YYEEEE. The CDR3 spells CASSSPTVQGSYNSPLHF. The CDR3 coding sequence is TGTGCCAGCAGCTCCCCGACTGTCCAGGGCTCCTATAATTCACCCCTCCACTTT.

This rearrangement joins TRBV3-1 to TRBJ2-4; D not certain. The CDR3 consists of 22 residues. V lost 4 bases and J 0 bases, leaving 31 bases between the germline ends. CDR1 and CDR2 from the germline V gene are LGHDT and YNNKEL (reference sequence). The CDR3 protein is CASSPRPITTTNLPLAKNIQYF. In nucleotides, the CDR3 is TGTGCCAGCAGCCCGAGGCCAATTACTACCACCAACCTTCCCCTAGCCAAAAACATTCAGTACTTC.

This clonotype occurred a few times. The CDR3 loop is CASSFSLAHSYNEQFF. In DNA form, the CDR3 reads TGCGCCAGCAGCTTTAGTCTAGCTCACTCCTACAATGAGCAGTTCTTC. The rearrangement joins TRBV5-1 to TRBJ2-1; tentative D call: TRBD2 (5 bases). V lost 2 bases, J lost 0 bases, and 12 bases lay in between. The germline CDR1 and CDR2 sequences are SGHRS and YFSETQ. This CDR3 is 16 amino acids long.

This clonotype was observed once. The chain couples TRBV7-6 to TRBJ2-7; 8 bases match TRBD2. Germline-derived CDR1 and CDR2 are SGHVS and FNYEAQ. CDR3 length: 17 residues. With V trimmed by 1 base and J by 6 bases, 14 bases remained unmatched. CDR3 sequence: CASSLVTGGLAGGEQYF. In nucleotides, the CDR3 is TGTGCCAGCAGCTTAGTCACTGGCGGACTAGCCGGGGGCGAGCAGTACTTC.

This clonotype was detected only a few times. This chain uses TRBV4-1 with TRBJ2-7; D possibly uses TRBD1 or TRBD2 (8 bases each). Germline CDR1 reads MGHRA; CDR2 reads YSYEKL. The CDR3 contains 19 residues. V lost 3 bases, J lost 1 base, and 25 bases lay in between. CDR3 sequence: CASSHVQGAWGTSSYEQYF. The CDR3 DNA sequence: TGCGCCAGCAGCCATGTGCAGGGGGCCTGGGGGACTAGTTCCTACGAGCAGTACTTC.

Only a few counts were recorded for this clonotype. The chain employs TRBV7-9 and TRBJ2-5; possibly TRBD2 for D (5 bases). Looked up from germline, CDR1 is SEHNR and CDR2 is FQNEAQ (reference sequence). The germline V and J ends were trimmed by 1 base and 2 bases, with 17 bases remaining between them. This CDR3 contains 17 residues. The DNA for the CDR3 is TGTGCCAGCAGCTTAGAGGGTCGAGGGATTGGGCAAGAGACCCAGTACTTC. Its translation: CASSLEGRGIGQETQYF.

This clonotype came up once. This chain joins TRBV5-1 and TRBJ2-3, with 10 bases aligning to TRBD1. CDR3 length equals 18 residues. V lost 0 bases, J lost 0 bases, and 7 bases stayed unmatched. Per germline, CDR1 SGHRS and CDR2 YFSETQ. CDR3 sequence: CASSLEGTGVASTDTQYF. The DNA for the CDR3 is TGCGCCAGCAGCTTGGAGGGGACAGGGGTGGCGAGCACAGATACGCAGTATTTT.

This sequence joins TRBV29-1 and TRBJ2-1; D may match TRBD1 or TRBD2 (5 bases each). CDR1 is SQVTM, CDR2 ANQGSEA, per germline. CDR3 length: 13 amino acids. Trimming cost V 5 bases and J 2 bases, with 10 bases left between them. The CDR3 loop is CSVLGGTYNEQFF. In nucleotides, the CDR3 is TGCAGCGTTCTTGGGGGAACCTACAATGAGCAGTTCTTC.

V usage is TRBV14 and J usage is TRBJ1-2; maybe TRBD1 (5 bases). The CDR3 is 14 amino acids. Germline V gene sequence: CDR1 SGHDN, CDR2 FVKESK. V dropped 4 bases and J dropped 6 bases, with 15 bases sitting between them. In DNA form, the CDR3 reads TGTGCCAGCAGCCTTGAAACAGGTTTTGATGGCTACACCTTC. This translates into CASSLETGFDGYTF. Complete variable domain (other parts from reference TRBV14 and TRBJ1-2): EAGVTQFPSHSVIEKGQTVTLRCDPISGHDNLYWYRRVMGKEIKFLLHFVKESKQDESGMPNNRFLAERTGGTYSTLKVQPAELEDSGVYFCASSLETGFDGYTFGSGTRLTVV.

This clonotype came up a few times. This chain connects TRBV7-2 to TRBJ2-5; weak D call: TRBD2 (7 bases). V gave up 5 bases and J gave up 5 bases, with 12 bases separating them. Germline-derived CDR1 and CDR2 are SGHTA and FQGNSA. CDR3 size: 13 residues. For the CDR3, the DNA is TGTGCCAGCAGCCCCTGGGGGGGCGAGACCCAGTACTTC. Protein sequence: CASSPWGGETQYF.

This rearrangement joins TRBV6-1 to TRBJ2-7; TRBD2 aligns across 8 bases. V shed 5 bases and J 7 bases; nucleotides not matched to a gene: 13. The CDR3 has 15 residues. The germline gives CDR1 MNHNS, CDR2 SASEGT. CDR3 DNA sequence: TGTGCCAGCAGTACCCTAGCGGGTCCAAAAGGGGAGCAGTACTTC. Amino acid sequence: CASSTLAGPKGEQYF.